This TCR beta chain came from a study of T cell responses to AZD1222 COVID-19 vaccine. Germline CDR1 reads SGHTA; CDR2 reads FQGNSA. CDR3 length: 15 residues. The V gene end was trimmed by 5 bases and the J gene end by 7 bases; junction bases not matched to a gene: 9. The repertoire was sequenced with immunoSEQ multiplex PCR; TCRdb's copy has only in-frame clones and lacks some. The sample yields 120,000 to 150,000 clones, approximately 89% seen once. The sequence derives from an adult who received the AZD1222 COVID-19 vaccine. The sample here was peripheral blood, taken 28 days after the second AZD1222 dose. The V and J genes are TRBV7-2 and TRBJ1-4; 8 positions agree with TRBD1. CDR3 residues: CASSRSGGWVEKLFF. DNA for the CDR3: TGTGCCAGCAGCAGATCAGGGGGCTGGGTTGAAAAACTGTTTTTT.